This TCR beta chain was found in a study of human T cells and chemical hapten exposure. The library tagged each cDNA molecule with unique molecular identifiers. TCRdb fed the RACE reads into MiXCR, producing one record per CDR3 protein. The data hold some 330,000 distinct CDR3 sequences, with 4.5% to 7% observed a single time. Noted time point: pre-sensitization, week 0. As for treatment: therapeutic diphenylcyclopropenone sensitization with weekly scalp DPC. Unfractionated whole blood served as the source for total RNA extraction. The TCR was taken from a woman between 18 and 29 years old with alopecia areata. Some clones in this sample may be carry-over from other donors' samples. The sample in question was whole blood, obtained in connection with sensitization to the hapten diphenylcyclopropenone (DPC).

The CDR3 DNA is TGTGCCAGCAGCCACTTAGTACAGGAAGCCACAGATACGCAGTATTTT. Translation gives CASSHLVQEATDTQYF. The chain has TRBV3-1 and TRBJ2-3, with a weak D call TRBD1 (5 bases). The CDR3 sequence is 16 residues long. V dropped 3 bases and J dropped 2 bases, with 15 bases sitting between them. Germline lookup yields CDR1 LGHDT and CDR2 YNNKEL (reference sequence).